This is a list of T cell receptor beta chains from one sample in a study of T cell changes during pregnancy in multiple sclerosis. The protocol was immunoSEQ multiplex PCR, while the TCRdb copy is restricted to in-frame clones and leaves out a portion. The sample holds about 66,000 clones, around nine tenths seen once. Sample: CD8+ T cells from peripheral blood mononuclear cells, taken before pregnancy. The receptors come from a female donor with multiple sclerosis, enrolled in a pregnancy study. Each CDR3 is given with its conserved first and last residue. A D gene is named only where the DNA matches it firmly. Rows give clone size only sometimes, using once, few, many, or a class for an expanded clone.

clone size	V gene	J gene	D gene	CDR3 protein	CDR3 DNA
.	TRBV7-9	TRBJ2-1	.	CASSPPDGDFREQFF	TGTGCCAGCAGCCCACCCGACGGGGACTTCCGTGAGCAGTTCTTC
once	TRBV5-6	TRBJ2-1	.	CASFSGYGFEQFF	TGTGCCAGCTTTTCGGGGTACGGATTTGAGCAGTTCTTC
.	TRBV6-1	TRBJ2-7	.	CASSEHRPNYEQYF	TGTGCCAGCAGTGAACACAGACCCAACTACGAGCAGTACTTC
.	TRBV7-7	TRBJ2-5	TRBD1	CASTRGQGTQETQYF	TGTGCTAGCACCCGGGGACAGGGTACCCAAGAGACCCAGTACTTC
.	TRBV9	TRBJ2-5	.	CASTSCRGGAQETQYF	TGTGCCAGCACCTCCTGCCGAGGGGGGGCACAAGAGACCCAGTACTTC
.	TRBV19	TRBJ1-1	TRBD1	CASSLGDRANTEAFF	TGTGCCAGTAGTCTCGGGGACAGGGCGAACACTGAAGCTTTCTTT
.	TRBV6-6	TRBJ1-1	.	CASTPGGGAQGEAFF	TGTGCCAGCACCCCAGGAGGGGGGGCGCAGGGTGAGGCTTTCTTT
.	TRBV6-5	TRBJ2-2	.	CASAGQPNTGELFF	TGTGCCAGCGCAGGACAGCCGAACACCGGGGAGCTGTTTTTT
.	TRBV30	TRBJ1-3	TRBD1	CAWSDPGQGCGNTIYF	TGTGCCTGGAGTGACCCCGGACAGGGGTGTGGAAACACCATATATTTT
.	TRBV4-1	TRBJ1-1	TRBD1	CASSLGTAVAFF	TGCGCCAGCAGCCTCGGGACAGCCGTAGCTTTCTTT
.	TRBV30	TRBJ2-5	TRBD2	CAWRGGERETQYF	TGTGCCTGGAGGGGGGGGGAGCGGGAGACCCAGTACTTC
.	TRBV29-1	TRBJ2-5	.	CSVVMRGRWETQYF	TGCAGCGTTGTAATGCGGGGGCGGTGGGAGACCCAGTACTTC
.	TRBV9	TRBJ2-3	TRBD1	CASSVAKGQPLDTQYF	TGTGCCAGCAGCGTAGCGAAGGGACAGCCGTTAGATACGCAGTATTTT
.	TRBV9	TRBJ2-1	.	CASSPQRGSSYNEQFF	TGTGCCAGCAGCCCCCAGAGGGGGAGCTCCTACAATGAGCAGTTCTTC
.	TRBV6-1	TRBJ2-1	.	CASRLYYEQFF	TGTGCCAGCAGACTTTACTATGAGCAGTTCTTC
.	TRBV11-2	TRBJ2-3	TRBD2	CASSLDPPGGASTDTQYF	TGTGCCAGCAGCTTAGACCCCCCGGGGGGGGCAAGCACAGATACGCAGTATTTT
few	TRBV15	TRBJ1-5	.	CATSRDSNWAQHF	TGTGCCACCAGTCGGGACTCCAATTGGGCCCAGCATTTT
.	TRBV6-5	TRBJ2-7	TRBD2	CASSYSKGTRTYEQYF	TGTGCCAGCAGTTACTCGAAGGGGACTAGGACCTACGAGCAGTACTTC
.	TRBV5-6	TRBJ1-5	TRBD1	CASSLGQGNNQPQHF	TGTGCCAGCAGCTTGGGACAGGGGAACAATCAGCCCCAGCATTTT
.	TRBV5-6	TRBJ1-1	TRBD1	CASSWGQSNTEAFF	TGTGCCAGCAGCTGGGGACAGAGTAACACTGAAGCTTTCTTT
.	TRBV4-1	TRBJ1-4	.	CASSQVQGGREKLFF	TGCGCCAGCAGCCAGGTACAGGGTGGTAGGGAAAAACTGTTTTTT
.	TRBV9	TRBJ1-2	.	CASSVGSGVGGYTF	TGTGCCAGCAGCGTAGGATCAGGGGTGGGAGGCTACACCTTC
once	TRBV9	TRBJ2-1	TRBD2	CASSVSSGGDEQFF	TGTGCCAGCAGCGTTTCTAGCGGGGGGGATGAGCAGTTCTTC
once	TRBV9	TRBJ2-1	.	CASSVFVAPSSSYNEQFF	TGTGCCAGCAGCGTCTTTGTCGCCCCATCGAGCTCCTACAATGAGCAGTTCTTC
.	TRBV7-2	TRBJ2-5	.	CASRIHEDYIQETQYF	TGTGCCAGCAGGATTCATGAGGACTACATACAAGAGACCCAGTACTTC
.	TRBV9	TRBJ2-1	TRBD1	CASSPTGGSYNEQFF	TGTGCCAGCAGCCCGACAGGGGGCTCCTACAATGAGCAGTTCTTC
.	TRBV25-1	TRBJ2-1	TRBD1	CASSSLFRDSNEQFF	TGTGCCAGCAGTTCTCTTTTCCGGGACAGCAATGAGCAGTTCTTC
.	TRBV6-5	TRBJ2-4	TRBD1	CASSYEDRGSSIQYF	TGTGCCAGCAGTTACGAGGACAGGGGTTCGAGCATTCAGTACTTC
once	TRBV2	TRBJ2-1	TRBD2	CASSTSGGANEQFF	TGTGCCAGCTCGACTAGCGGGGGGGCGAATGAGCAGTTCTTC
.	TRBV5-1	TRBJ2-1	TRBD2	CASSRAGGPNEQFF	TGCGCCAGCAGCCGGGCGGGGGGGCCCAATGAGCAGTTCTTC
.	TRBV7-6	TRBJ1-1	.	CASSAEGGDTEAFF	TGTGCCAGCAGCGCCGAAGGGGGGGATACTGAAGCTTTCTTT
.	TRBV18	TRBJ1-6	TRBD1	CASSPDRAGPSNSPLHF	TGTGCCAGCTCACCGGACAGGGCTGGGCCGTCAAATTCACCCCTCCACTTT
.	TRBV27	TRBJ2-5	.	CASSAQGPETQYF	TGTGCCAGCAGTGCACAGGGTCCGGAGACCCAGTACTTC
.	TRBV13	TRBJ1-1	.	CASFVRGGTEAFF	TGTGCCAGCTTCGTGCGCGGGGGAACTGAAGCTTTCTTT
.	TRBV5-6	TRBJ2-1	TRBD2	CASSGYPSGGGQQFF	TGTGCCAGCTCGGGATATCCTAGCGGGGGGGGACAGCAGTTCTTC
.	TRBV15	TRBJ1-4	.	CATSRVPTVNEKLFF	TGTGCCACCAGCAGAGTACCTACAGTTAATGAAAAACTGTTTTTT
.	TRBV11-2	TRBJ1-3	.	CASSLDGVRSGNTIYF	TGTGCCAGCAGCTTAGACGGAGTGCGCTCTGGAAACACCATATATTTT
.	TRBV5-1	TRBJ2-5	TRBD2	CASSLGGGVQETQYF	TGCGCCAGCAGCCTGGGCGGGGGGGTGCAGGAGACCCAGTACTTC
.	TRBV4-1	TRBJ2-5	.	CASSQVTAEETQYF	TGCGCCAGCAGCCAAGTCACGGCGGAAGAGACCCAGTACTTC
.	TRBV6-5	TRBJ2-7	TRBD2	CASSLGSGPPYEQYF	TGTGCCAGCAGTCTTGGTAGCGGGCCTCCCTACGAGCAGTACTTC
.	TRBV2	TRBJ2-7	TRBD1	CASSVQTGFHEQYF	TGTGCCAGCAGCGTCCAGACAGGGTTCCACGAGCAGTACTTC
.	TRBV6-1	TRBJ2-1	TRBD1	CASSGTAVGEQFF	TGTGCCAGCAGCGGGACAGCCGTTGGTGAGCAGTTCTTC
.	TRBV19	TRBJ1-1	TRBD1	CASRASGGPSANTEAFF	TGTGCCAGTAGGGCCTCAGGGGGGCCATCGGCGAACACTGAAGCTTTCTTT
.	TRBV19	TRBJ1-3	.	CASSITRGSGNTIYF	TGTGCCAGTAGTATTACCCGCGGCTCTGGAAACACCATATATTTT
.	TRBV27	TRBJ1-3	.	CASSPTGSSGNTIYF	TGTGCCAGCAGCCCTACAGGTAGCTCTGGAAACACCATATATTTT
.	TRBV2	TRBJ1-1	TRBD1	CASSVQGSHMNTEAFF	TGTGCCAGCAGTGTACAGGGGTCTCACATGAACACTGAAGCTTTCTTT
.	TRBV19	TRBJ1-1	.	CASIHRDSGTEAFF	TGTGCCAGTATTCACAGGGATTCTGGAACTGAAGCTTTCTTT
.	TRBV6-1	TRBJ2-3	TRBD2	CASSENPGGISTDTQYF	TGTGCCAGCAGTGAGAATCCGGGGGGGATTTCCACAGATACGCAGTATTTT
once	TRBV4-1	TRBJ2-1	TRBD1	CASSSRDRAYNEQFF	TGCGCCAGCAGCTCCCGGGACAGGGCCTACAATGAGCAGTTCTTC
.	TRBV30	TRBJ1-5	.	CAWSVEGNQPQHF	TGTGCCTGGAGTGTCGAGGGCAATCAGCCCCAGCATTTT
.	TRBV6-5	TRBJ2-7	.	CASSYQGTEQYF	TGTGCCAGCAGTTACCAGGGGACCGAGCAGTACTTC
.	TRBV7-6	TRBJ2-2	.	CASSLYRDLNTGELFF	TGTGCCAGCAGCCTGTACAGGGACCTGAACACCGGGGAGCTGTTTTTT
.	TRBV2	TRBJ2-5	.	CANSEAVSGATQYF	TGTGCCAACAGTGAAGCCGTGAGTGGGGCGACCCAGTACTTC
.	TRBV4-1	TRBJ1-1	.	CASSAGKDTNTEAFF	TGCGCCAGCAGCGCGGGGAAGGACACGAACACTGAAGCTTTCTTT
once	TRBV7-9	TRBJ1-2	.	CASSLVGYGYTF	TGTGCCAGCAGCTTAGTCGGGTATGGCTACACCTTC
.	TRBV6-1	TRBJ1-2	.	CASSGRWEDINYGYTF	TGTGCCAGCAGTGGCCGTTGGGAGGATATTAACTATGGCTACACCTTC
.	TRBV7-9	TRBJ1-3	.	CVGRPGGNTIYF	TGTGTAGGCAGGCCAGGAGGAAACACCATATATTTT
.	TRBV6-5	TRBJ1-6	.	CASSYQTESYSPLHF	TGTGCCAGCAGTTACCAGACTGAATCTTATTCACCCCTCCACTTT
.	TRBV5-8	TRBJ1-1	TRBD1	CASSLGQGLNTEAFF	TGTGCCAGCAGCTTGGGACAGGGGCTGAACACTGAAGCTTTCTTT